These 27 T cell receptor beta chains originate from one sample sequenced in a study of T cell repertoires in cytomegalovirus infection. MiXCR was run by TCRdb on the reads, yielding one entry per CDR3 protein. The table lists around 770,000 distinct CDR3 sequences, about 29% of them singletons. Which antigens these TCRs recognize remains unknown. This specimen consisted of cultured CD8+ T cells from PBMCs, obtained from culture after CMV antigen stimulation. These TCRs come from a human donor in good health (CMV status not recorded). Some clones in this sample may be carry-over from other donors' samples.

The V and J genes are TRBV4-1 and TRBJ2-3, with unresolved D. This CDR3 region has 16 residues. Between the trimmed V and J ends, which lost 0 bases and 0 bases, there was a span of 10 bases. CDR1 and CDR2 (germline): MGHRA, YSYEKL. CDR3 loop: CASSQDIGTSTDTQYF. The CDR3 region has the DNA TGCGCCAGCAGCCAAGATATCGGTACTAGCACAGATACGCAGTATTTT.

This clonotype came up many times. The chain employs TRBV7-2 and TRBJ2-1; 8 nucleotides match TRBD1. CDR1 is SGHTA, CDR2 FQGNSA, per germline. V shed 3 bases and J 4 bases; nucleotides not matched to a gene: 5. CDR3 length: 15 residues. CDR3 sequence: CASSFGQGAYNEQFF. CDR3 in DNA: TGTGCCAGCAGCTTCGGACAGGGCGCGTACAATGAGCAGTTCTTC.

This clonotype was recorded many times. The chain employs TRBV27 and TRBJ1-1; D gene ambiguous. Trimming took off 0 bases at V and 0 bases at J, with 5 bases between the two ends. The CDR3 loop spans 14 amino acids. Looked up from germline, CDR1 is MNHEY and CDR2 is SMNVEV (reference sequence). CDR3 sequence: CASSLSPVNTEAFF. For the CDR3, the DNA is TGTGCCAGCAGTTTATCCCCGGTGAACACTGAAGCTTTCTTT.

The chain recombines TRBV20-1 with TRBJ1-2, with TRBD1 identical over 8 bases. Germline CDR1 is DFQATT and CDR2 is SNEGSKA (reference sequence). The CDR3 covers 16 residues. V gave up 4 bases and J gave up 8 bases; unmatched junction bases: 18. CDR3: CSANPRQVGQGIGYTF. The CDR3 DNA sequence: TGCAGTGCTAACCCCAGACAAGTAGGACAGGGAATCGGCTACACCTTC.

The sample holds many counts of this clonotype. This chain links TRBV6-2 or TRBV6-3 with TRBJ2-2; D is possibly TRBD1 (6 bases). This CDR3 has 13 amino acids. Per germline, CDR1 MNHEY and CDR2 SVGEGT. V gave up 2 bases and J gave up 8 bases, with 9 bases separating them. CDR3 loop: CASSYGGRGELFF. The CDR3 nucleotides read TGTGCCAGCAGTTACGGGGGCCGTGGGGAGCTGTTTTTT.

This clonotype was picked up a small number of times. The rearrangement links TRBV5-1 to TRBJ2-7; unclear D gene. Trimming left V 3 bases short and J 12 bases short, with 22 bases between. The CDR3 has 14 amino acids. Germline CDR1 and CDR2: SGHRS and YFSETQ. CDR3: CASSCPRAPRWWYV. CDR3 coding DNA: TGCGCCAGCAGCTGCCCCCGGGCCCCTCGCTGGTGGTACGTC.

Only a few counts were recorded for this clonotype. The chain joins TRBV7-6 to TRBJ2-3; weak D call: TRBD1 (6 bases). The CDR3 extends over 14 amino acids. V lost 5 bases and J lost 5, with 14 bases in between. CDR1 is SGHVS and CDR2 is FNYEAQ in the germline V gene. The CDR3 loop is CASSLTGMRDTQYF. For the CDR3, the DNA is TGTGCCAGCAGCCTAACAGGGATGAGAGATACGCAGTATTTT.

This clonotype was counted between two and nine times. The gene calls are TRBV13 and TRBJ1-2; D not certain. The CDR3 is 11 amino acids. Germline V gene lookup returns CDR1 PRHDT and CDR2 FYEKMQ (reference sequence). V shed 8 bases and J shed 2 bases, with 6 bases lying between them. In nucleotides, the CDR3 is TGTGCCAGCGGACCAAACTATGGCTACACCTTC. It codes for CASGPNYGYTF. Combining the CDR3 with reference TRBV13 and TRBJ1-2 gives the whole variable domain AAGVIQSPRHLIKEKRETATLKCYPIPRHDTVYWYQQGPGQDPQFLISFYEKMQSDKGSIPDRFSAQQFSDYHSELNMSSLELGDSALYFCASGPNYGYTFGSGTRLTVV.

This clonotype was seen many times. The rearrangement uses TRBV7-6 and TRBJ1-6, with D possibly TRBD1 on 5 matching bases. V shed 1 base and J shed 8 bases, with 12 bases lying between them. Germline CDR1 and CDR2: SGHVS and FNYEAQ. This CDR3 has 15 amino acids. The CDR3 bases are TGTGCCAGCAGCTTAGTGAGGCAGGGAGATTCACCCCTCCACTTT. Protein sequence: CASSLVRQGDSPLHF.

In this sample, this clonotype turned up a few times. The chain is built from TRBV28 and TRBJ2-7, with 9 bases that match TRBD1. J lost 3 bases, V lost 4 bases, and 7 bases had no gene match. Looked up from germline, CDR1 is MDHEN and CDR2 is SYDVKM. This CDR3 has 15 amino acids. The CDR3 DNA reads TGTGCCAGCAGTTACGCAGAGACAGGGGGCTACGAGCAGTACGTC. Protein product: CASSYAETGGYEQYV.

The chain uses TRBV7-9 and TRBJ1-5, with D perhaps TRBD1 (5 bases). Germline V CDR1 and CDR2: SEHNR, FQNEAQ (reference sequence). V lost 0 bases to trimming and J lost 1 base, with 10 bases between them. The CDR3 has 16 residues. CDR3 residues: CASSLAIGVSNQPQHF. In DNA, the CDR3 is TGTGCCAGCAGCTTAGCGATAGGGGTCAGCAATCAGCCCCAGCATTTT.

The CDR3 sequence: CATWEGVGTEAFF. The CDR3 DNA reads TGTGCCACCTGGGAGGGAGTCGGGACTGAAGCTTTCTTT. This sequence joins TRBV12-3 or TRBV12-4 and TRBJ1-1; D ambiguous. The V gene lost 10 bases and the J gene lost 5 bases, with 17 bases spanning the gap. The CDR3 sequence is 13 residues long.

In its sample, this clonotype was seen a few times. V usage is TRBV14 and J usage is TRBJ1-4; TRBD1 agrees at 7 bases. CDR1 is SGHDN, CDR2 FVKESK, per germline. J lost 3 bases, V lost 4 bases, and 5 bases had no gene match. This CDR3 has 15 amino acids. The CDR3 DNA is TGTGCCAGCAGCCCGTACAGGGGAGCTAATGAAAAACTGTTTTTT. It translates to CASSPYRGANEKLFF. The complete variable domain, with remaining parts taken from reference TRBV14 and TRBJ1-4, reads EAGVTQFPSHSVIEKGQTVTLRCDPISGHDNLYWYRRVMGKEIKFLLHFVKESKQDESGMPNNRFLAERTGGTYSTLKVQPAELEDSGVYFCASSPYRGANEKLFFGSGTQLSVL.

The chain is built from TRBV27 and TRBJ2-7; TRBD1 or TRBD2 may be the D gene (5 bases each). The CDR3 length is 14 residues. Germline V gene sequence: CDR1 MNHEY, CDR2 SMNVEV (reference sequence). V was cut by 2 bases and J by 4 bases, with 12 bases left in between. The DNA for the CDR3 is TGTGCCAGCAGTTTAAGAGGGGTTCAATACGAGCAGTACGTC. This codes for CASSLRGVQYEQYV.

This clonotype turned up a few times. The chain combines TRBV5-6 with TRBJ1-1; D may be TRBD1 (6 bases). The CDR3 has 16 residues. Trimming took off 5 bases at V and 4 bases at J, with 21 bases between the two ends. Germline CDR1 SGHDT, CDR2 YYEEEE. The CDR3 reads CASSVPWGGAGTEAFF. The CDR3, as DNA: TGTGCCAGCAGTGTCCCCTGGGGGGGCGCGGGCACTGAAGCTTTCTTT.

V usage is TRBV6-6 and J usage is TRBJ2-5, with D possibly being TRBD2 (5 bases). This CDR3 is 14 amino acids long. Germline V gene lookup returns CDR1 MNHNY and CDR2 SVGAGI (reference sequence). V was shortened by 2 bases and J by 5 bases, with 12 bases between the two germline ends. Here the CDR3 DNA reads TGTGCCAGCAGTTACCCGGAGGCAGACGAGACCCAGTACTTC. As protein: CASSYPEADETQYF.

This chain's CDR3 is CASSYSRDRGQYEQYF. CDR3 nucleotide sequence: TGTGCCAGCAGTTACTCCCGGGACAGGGGGCAGTACGAGCAGTACTTC. The rearrangement joins TRBV6-5 to TRBJ2-7; 12 nucleotides agree with TRBD1. The V gene's germline CDR1 is MNHEY and CDR2 SVGAGI. J lost 4 bases, V lost 0 bases, and 4 bases had no gene match. This CDR3 is 16 amino acids long.

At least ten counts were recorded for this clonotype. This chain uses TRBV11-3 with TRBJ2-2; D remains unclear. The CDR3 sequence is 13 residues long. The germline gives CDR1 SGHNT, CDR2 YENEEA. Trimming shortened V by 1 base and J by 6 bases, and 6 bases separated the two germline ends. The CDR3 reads CASSLVSSGELFF. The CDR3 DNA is TGTGCCAGCAGCTTAGTATCGTCCGGGGAGCTGTTTTTT.

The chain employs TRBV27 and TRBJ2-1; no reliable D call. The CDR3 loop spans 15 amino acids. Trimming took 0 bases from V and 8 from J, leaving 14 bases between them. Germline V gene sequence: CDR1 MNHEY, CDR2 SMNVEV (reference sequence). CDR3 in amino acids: CASSLSPTVGDEQFF. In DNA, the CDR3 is TGTGCCAGCAGTTTATCCCCGACGGTAGGCGATGAGCAGTTCTTC.

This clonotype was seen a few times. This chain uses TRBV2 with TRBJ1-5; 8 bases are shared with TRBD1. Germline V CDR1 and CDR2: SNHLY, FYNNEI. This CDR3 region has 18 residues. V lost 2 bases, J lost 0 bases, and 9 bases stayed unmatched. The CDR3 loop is CASSETYRGDDSNQPQHF. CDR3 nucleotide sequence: TGTGCCAGCAGTGAAACCTACAGGGGGGACGATAGCAATCAGCCCCAGCATTTT. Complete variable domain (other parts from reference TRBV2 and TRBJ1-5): EPEVTQTPSHQVTQMGQEVILRCVPISNHLYFYWYRQILGQKVEFLVSFYNNEISEKSEIFDDQFSVERPDGSNFTLKIRSTKLEDSAMYFCASSETYRGDDSNQPQHFGDGTRLSIL.

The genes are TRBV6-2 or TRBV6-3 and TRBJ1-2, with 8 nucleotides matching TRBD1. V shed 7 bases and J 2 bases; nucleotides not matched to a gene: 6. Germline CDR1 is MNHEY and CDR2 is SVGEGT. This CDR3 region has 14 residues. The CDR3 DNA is TGTGCCAGCACCAGGACAGGGTGGAACTATGGCTACACCTTC. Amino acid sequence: CASTRTGWNYGYTF.

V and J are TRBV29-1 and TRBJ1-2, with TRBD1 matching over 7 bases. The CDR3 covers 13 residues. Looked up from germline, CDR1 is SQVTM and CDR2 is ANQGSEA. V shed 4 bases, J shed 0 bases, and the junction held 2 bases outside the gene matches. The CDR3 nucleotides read TGCAGCGTTGCTGGACAGGCTAACTATGGCTACACCTTC. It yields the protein CSVAGQANYGYTF.

The CDR3 sequence: CASSHGSSTNQPQHF. The CDR3 nucleotides read TGTGCCAGCAGCCACGGGTCTAGCACTAATCAGCCCCAGCATTTT. The V gene is TRBV5-5, the J gene TRBJ1-5; no clear D gene. Per the germline V gene, CDR1 is SGHKS and CDR2 is YYEKEE (reference sequence). The length of the CDR3 is 15 residues. The V end lost 4 bases, the J end lost 4 bases, and 15 bases lay between the germline ends.

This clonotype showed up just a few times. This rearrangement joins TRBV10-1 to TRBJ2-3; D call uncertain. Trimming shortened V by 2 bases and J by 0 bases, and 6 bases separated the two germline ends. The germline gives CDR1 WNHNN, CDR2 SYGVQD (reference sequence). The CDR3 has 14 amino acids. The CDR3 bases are TGCGCCAGCAGTGAGGTGACTAGCACAGATACGCAGTATTTT. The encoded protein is CASSEVTSTDTQYF.

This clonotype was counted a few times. The CDR3 nucleotides read TGTGCCAGCAGTTTCGTGACAGAGATCAATGAGCAGTTCTTC. This sequence encodes CASSFVTEINEQFF. The V gene is TRBV27, the J gene TRBJ2-1, with D possibly matching TRBD1 (5 bases). The CDR3 is 14 residues long. The ends were cut back, 3 bases at V and 6 bases at J, with 12 bases in the middle. Germline values: CDR1 MNHEY, CDR2 SMNVEV (reference sequence).

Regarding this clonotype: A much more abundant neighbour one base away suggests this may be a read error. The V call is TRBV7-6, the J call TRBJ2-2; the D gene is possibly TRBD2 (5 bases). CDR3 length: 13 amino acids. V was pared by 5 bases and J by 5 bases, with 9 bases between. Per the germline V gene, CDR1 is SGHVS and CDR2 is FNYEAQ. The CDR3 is CASSRGHTGELFF. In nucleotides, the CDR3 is TGTGCCAGCAGCCGGGGTCATACCGGGGAGCTGTTTTTT.

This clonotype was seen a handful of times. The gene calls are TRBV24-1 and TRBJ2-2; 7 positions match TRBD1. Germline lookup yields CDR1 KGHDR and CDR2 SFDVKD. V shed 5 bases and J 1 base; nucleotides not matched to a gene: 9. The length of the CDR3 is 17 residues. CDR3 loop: CATSAATGTENTGELFF. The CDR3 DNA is TGTGCCACCAGTGCCGCGACCGGGACAGAGAACACCGGGGAGCTGTTTTTT.